The source of this T cell receptor (beta chain) is a study of blood T cell repertoires in COVID-19. Germline V gene lookup returns CDR1 SQVTM and CDR2 ANQGSEA. The V end was cut by 4 bases, the J end by 2 bases, with 9 bases between. This CDR3 has 14 residues. Only in-frame clones appear in the TCRdb table, and some are missing; sequencing was by immunoSEQ multiplex PCR. Here the sample spans approximately 260,000 clones, more than 80% being singletons. Sequenced sample: peripheral blood. The V gene is TRBV29-1, the J gene TRBJ2-6, with D tentatively TRBD2 (6 bases). This receptor was taken from a woman in her 40s with acute or convalescent COVID-19. In nucleotides, the CDR3 is TGCAGCGTTGGGGAGGAGCCTGGGGCCAACGTCCTGACTTTC. Translating it yields CSVGEEPGANVLTF. The full variable domain, in which reference TRBV29-1 and TRBJ2-6 provide the parts outside the CDR3, is SAVISQKPSRDICQRGTSLTIQCQVDSQVTMMFWYRQQPGQSLTLIATANQGSEATYESGFVIDKFPISRPNLTFSTLTVSNMSPEDSSIYLCSVGEEPGANVLTFGAGSRLTVL.